A selection of T cell receptor beta chains follows, all from one sample in a study of blood T cell repertoires in COVID-19. TCRdb's copy holds only in-frame clones and misses some; the assay was immunoSEQ multiplex PCR. The data contain 90,000 to 120,000 clones, 84% of them singletons. Sequencing was done on a sample of peripheral blood. The receptors shown here come from a human donor in a cohort sampled during active COVID-19. CDR3s include the opening cysteine and the closing phenylalanine or tryptophan. A D gene is named only where the DNA matches it firmly. Clone size, where shown, is once, few, many, or a class for clones that have expanded.

11 | TRBJ2-1 | TRBD2 | NA | TRBV20-1 | CSGTSGREQFF | TGCTCCGGGACTAGCGGGAGGGAACAGTTCTTC
15 | TRBJ2-1 | NA | NA | TRBV6-2/TRBV6-3 | CASSQSFPVFNEQFF | TGTGCCAGCAGCCAGTCGTTTCCAGTTTTCAATGAGCAGTTCTTC
14 | TRBJ1-4 | TRBD1 | NA | TRBV28 | CASSPTTGGEKLFF | TGTGCCAGCAGTCCGACGACAGGGGGTGAAAAACTGTTTTTT
15 | TRBJ2-1 | TRBD2 | NA | TRBV2 | CASRPTSGTYNEQFF | TGTGCCAGCAGACCCACTAGCGGGACTTACAATGAGCAGTTCTTC
15 | TRBJ1-2 | NA | NA | TRBV24-1 | CATSDPTGDVYGYTF | TGTGCCACCAGTGACCCGACAGGAGATGTCTATGGCTACACCTTC
16 | TRBJ2-5 | TRBD1 | NA | TRBV12-5 | CASGPGTGKEQETQYF | TGTGCTAGTGGACCCGGGACAGGGAAGGAACAAGAGACCCAGTACTTC
13 | TRBJ1-6 | NA | NA | TRBV20-1 | CSASKGLASPLHF | TGCAGTGCTAGTAAGGGTCTAGCTTCACCCCTCCACTTT
11 | TRBJ1-1 | TRBD1 | NA | TRBV20-1 | CSAGDRGEAFF | TGCAGTGCCGGAGACAGGGGCGAAGCTTTCTTT
15 | TRBJ2-7 | TRBD1 | NA | TRBV10-3 | CAIKIGQENAYEQYF | TGTGCCATCAAAATCGGACAGGAAAACGCCTACGAGCAGTACTTC
19 | TRBJ2-1 | TRBD2 | NA | TRBV9 | CASSVVGVGAGVSHNEQFF | TGTGCCAGCAGCGTAGTAGGGGTCGGAGCGGGAGTATCCCACAATGAGCAGTTCTTC
14 | TRBJ2-3 | NA | NA | TRBV7-8 | CASSPGLNTDTQYF | TGTGCCAGCAGCCCGGGACTTAACACAGATACGCAGTATTTT
16 | TRBJ2-4 | TRBD1 | NA | TRBV5-6 | CASRKTGDLPKNIQYF | TGTGCCAGCAGGAAGACAGGGGATCTACCCAAAAACATTCAGTACTTC
17 | TRBJ2-3 | TRBD2 | NA | TRBV24-1 | CATSDEPSGVPTDTQYF | TGTGCCACCAGTGATGAGCCTAGCGGGGTCCCCACAGATACGCAGTATTTT
16 | TRBJ1-2 | TRBD1 | few | TRBV6-6 | CASSSHEGAGDYGYTF | TGTGCCAGCAGTTCCCACGAGGGGGCTGGGGACTATGGCTACACCTTC
12 | TRBJ2-3 | NA | NA | TRBV29-1 | CSADRGTDTQYF | TGCAGCGCCGACCGGGGCACAGATACGCAGTATTTT
15 | TRBJ2-1 | NA | NA | TRBV5-1 | CASSTPGTIFSEQFF | TGCGCCAGCAGCACCCCCGGGACAATCTTCAGTGAGCAGTTCTTC
14 | TRBJ1-4 | TRBD1 | NA | TRBV30 | CAWGPTGGNEKLFF | TGTGCCTGGGGTCCGACAGGGGGGAATGAAAAACTGTTTTTT
13 | TRBJ2-3 | NA | NA | TRBV28 | CASSRRGADTQYF | TGTGCCAGCAGTCGAAGGGGCGCAGATACGCAGTATTTT
15 | TRBJ2-2 | NA | NA | TRBV28 | CASSLSRAFTGELFF | TGTGCCAGCAGTTTAAGCAGGGCTTTTACCGGGGAGCTGTTTTTT
17 | TRBJ2-5 | NA | once | TRBV24-1 | CATSEPVGGPNQETQYF | TGTGCCACCAGTGAACCCGTGGGGGGGCCCAACCAAGAGACCCAGTACTTC
13 | TRBJ2-6 | NA | NA | TRBV14 | CASSQSGANVLTF | TGTGCCAGCAGCCAATCAGGGGCCAACGTCCTGACTTTC
13 | TRBJ2-3 | NA | NA | TRBV19 | CASSSPAGDTQYF | TGTGCCAGTAGTTCCCCGGCAGGGGATACGCAGTATTTT
15 | TRBJ2-3 | NA | NA | TRBV19 | CASSTARSWTDTQYF | TGTGCCAGTAGTACTGCGCGTTCTTGGACAGATACGCAGTATTTT
15 | TRBJ2-1 | TRBD1 | NA | TRBV19 | CASSPRDRINNEQFF | TGTGCCAGTAGCCCCCGGGACAGAATTAACAATGAGCAGTTCTTC
16 | TRBJ2-2 | TRBD1 | NA | TRBV7-2 | CASSLAPTGVTGELFF | TGTGCCAGCAGCTTAGCACCGACAGGGGTGACCGGGGAGCTGTTTTTT
14 | TRBJ2-2 | NA | NA | TRBV7-3 | CASSLTQNTGELFF | TGTGCCAGCAGCTTAACCCAGAACACCGGGGAGCTGTTTTTT
13 | TRBJ2-4 | NA | NA | TRBV3-1/TRBV3-2 | CASSTTVQNIQYF | TGTGCCAGCAGCACGACAGTTCAAAACATTCAGTACTTC
17 | TRBJ2-3 | TRBD2 | NA | TRBV7-2 | CASSLVLAGVGTDTQYF | TGTGCCAGCAGCTTAGTACTAGCGGGAGTGGGCACAGATACGCAGTATTTT
16 | TRBJ2-1 | TRBD2 | NA | TRBV11-1 | CASSYGTSVSYNEQFF | TGTGCCAGCAGCTACGGGACTAGCGTCTCCTACAATGAGCAGTTCTTC
12 | TRBJ1-2 | TRBD1 | NA | TRBV6-4 | CASGGQGYGYTF | TGTGCCAGCGGGGGACAGGGATATGGCTACACCTTC
16 | TRBJ1-2 | TRBD1 | NA | TRBV6-2/TRBV6-3 | CASSSPGTGGNYGYTF | TGTGCCAGCAGTTCCCCCGGGACAGGGGGCAACTATGGCTACACCTTC
17 | TRBJ2-1 | TRBD1 | NA | TRBV5-6 | CASSLGVGTGPTNEQFF | TGTGCCAGCAGCTTGGGCGTGGGGACAGGGCCCACCAATGAGCAGTTCTTC
14 | TRBJ1-1 | TRBD1 | NA | TRBV6-5 | CASNRQGVGTEAFF | TGTGCCAGCAACCGACAGGGGGTGGGCACTGAAGCTTTCTTT
15 | TRBJ2-1 | TRBD2 | few | TRBV7-9 | CASSARLAGVDEQFF | TGTGCCAGCAGCGCGAGGCTAGCGGGAGTCGATGAGCAGTTCTTC
15 | TRBJ2-3 | TRBD2 | NA | TRBV28 | CASSLGLAETDTQYF | TGTGCCAGCAGTCTCGGACTAGCGGAAACAGATACGCAGTATTTT
14 | TRBJ2-5 | TRBD1 | NA | TRBV9 | CASSVGTGRETQYF | TGTGCCAGCAGCGTAGGGACAGGGCGGGAGACCCAGTACTTC
16 | TRBJ2-7 | TRBD2 | NA | TRBV3-1/TRBV3-2 | CASSQGLVLAAYEQYF | TGTGCCAGCAGCCAAGGCCTTGTACTAGCGGCCTACGAGCAGTACTTC
13 | TRBJ1-2 | NA | NA | TRBV6-1 | CASSEGGGDGYTF | TGTGCCAGCAGTGAAGGAGGGGGGGATGGCTACACCTTC
15 | TRBJ2-7 | TRBD2 | NA | TRBV7-2 | CASRGTSGPRYEQYF | TGTGCCAGCAGGGGGACTAGCGGTCCTCGCTACGAGCAGTACTTC
13 | TRBJ1-2 | TRBD1 | NA | TRBV24-1 | CATSDSQGRGYTF | TGTGCCACCAGTGATTCACAGGGGCGCGGCTACACCTTC
14 | TRBJ1-3 | NA | NA | TRBV7-2 | CASSSTGSGYTIYF | TGTGCCAGCAGCTCCACAGGGAGTGGATACACCATATATTTT
16 | TRBJ2-2 | TRBD2 | NA | TRBV7-2 | CASSLGEAGAGGELFF | TGTGCCAGCAGCTTAGGGGAAGCGGGGGCGGGCGGGGAGCTGTTTTTT
17 | TRBJ2-3 | NA | NA | TRBV7-9 | CASSLGTGTFLSDTQYF | TGTGCCAGCAGCTTAGGCACCGGGACATTTCTTTCCGATACGCAGTATTTT
11 | TRBJ2-1 | NA | NA | TRBV7-2 | CASSSVFEQFF | TGTGCCAGCAGCTCCGTTTTTGAGCAGTTCTTC
15 | TRBJ1-5 | TRBD1 | NA | TRBV7-2 | CASSITGQSNQPQHF | TGTGCCAGCAGCATCACGGGACAGAGCAATCAGCCCCAGCATTTT